These 27 T cell receptor beta chains originate from one sample sequenced in a study of cytomegalovirus exposure and HLA in healthy donors. 60 Vbeta and 13 Jbeta primers were used in PCR. TCRdb keeps only in-frame clones here, not all; method: immunoSEQ multiplex PCR. Here the sample spans 95,000 to 100,000 clones, approximately 78% being singletons. Sample: PBMCs. The receptors originated from a woman aged 55-69 years in good health and CMV-seronegative.

The chain has TRBV7-2 and TRBJ1-2; D is uncertain. The CDR3 is 13 amino acids. CDR1 and CDR2 (germline): SGHTA, FQGNSA. Trimming pared 1 base from V and 8 bases from J, leaving 11 bases between. Here the CDR3 reads CASSLGAPQGYTF. Written as DNA, the CDR3 is TGTGCCAGCAGCTTAGGGGCCCCCCAGGGCTACACCTTC.

This sequence joins TRBV11-2 and TRBJ1-2, with 12 bases aligning to TRBD1. The CDR3 totals 14 residues. V was clipped by 4 bases and J by 8 bases; unmatched bases: 5. Germline V CDR1 and CDR2: SGHAT, FQNNGV. CDR3: CASSSGQGAWGYTF. The CDR3 DNA reads TGTGCCAGCAGCTCGGGACAGGGGGCGTGGGGCTACACCTTC.

The V gene is TRBV7-9, the J gene TRBJ1-1, with 9 bases fitting TRBD1. V dropped 3 bases and J dropped 11; count of bases not matched to a gene: 7. The germline gives CDR1 SEHNR, CDR2 FQNEAQ (reference sequence). The CDR3 is 13 residues long. CDR3 coding DNA: TGTGCCAGCAGCTTGGGACAGGGCGTAAGGGCTTTCTTT. It yields the protein CASSLGQGVRAFF.

The table lists this clone with a count of one. The V call is TRBV5-1, the J call TRBJ1-1, with D maybe TRBD1 (5 bases). In germline, CDR1 is SGHRS, CDR2 YFSETQ. V was trimmed by 0 bases and J by 0 bases, leaving 12 bases between them. The CDR3 contains 16 residues. DNA of the CDR3: TGCGCCAGCAGCTTGGATTCAGGGTTGATGAACACTGAAGCTTTCTTT. This gives the protein CASSLDSGLMNTEAFF.

J is TRBJ2-2 and V is TRBV5-1, with D perhaps matching TRBD1 (6 bases). V lost 4 bases to trimming and J lost 6 bases, with 13 bases between them. Germline CDR1 reads SGHRS; CDR2 reads YFSETQ. There are 14 residues in the CDR3. Written as DNA, the CDR3 is TGCGCCAGCAGCGCAGACAACAGGGCCGGGGAGCTGTTTTTT. Its protein product is CASSADNRAGELFF.

This chain connects TRBV5-1 to TRBJ2-5; tentatively, D is TRBD1 (6 bases). CDR3 length: 15 residues. Germline CDR1 SGHRS, CDR2 YFSETQ. Trimming took off 4 bases at V and 3 bases at J, with 16 bases between the two ends. The CDR3 DNA sequence: TGCGCCAGCAGCCCCCAGTGGGGGCCGGAAGAGACCCAGTACTTC. Protein product: CASSPQWGPEETQYF.

The chain joins TRBV6-1 to TRBJ2-2, with D uncertain. Germline CDR1 is MNHNS and CDR2 is SASEGT. The CDR3 extends over 14 amino acids. Deletions cut 2 bases from V and 3 bases from J, with 7 bases between. The CDR3, as DNA: TGTGCCAGCAGTGAATTACGGGACACCGGGGAGCTGTTTTTT. Protein sequence: CASSELRDTGELFF.

The chain carries TRBV10-2 and TRBJ2-5; the match to TRBD2 covers 13 bases. The CDR3 totals 16 residues. V lost 0 bases to trimming and J lost 4 bases; unmatched junction nucleotides: 2. Germline loops: CDR1 WSHSY, CDR2 SAAADI. The CDR3, as DNA: TGCGCCAGCAGTGAGTCGGGACTAGCGGGAATAGAGACCCAGTACTTC. Encoded protein: CASSESGLAGIETQYF.

V and J are TRBV7-7 and TRBJ2-1; 11 bases align to TRBD2. With V trimmed by 1 base and J by 5 bases, 4 bases remained unmatched. The CDR3 spans 16 residues. Germline V gene data show CDR1 as SSHAT and CDR2 as FNYEAQ (reference sequence). The CDR3 region is CASSLEGLAAHNEQFF. CDR3 nucleotides: TGTGCCAGCAGCTTAGAGGGACTAGCGGCCCACAATGAGCAGTTCTTC.

The genes are TRBV7-2 and TRBJ2-7; D uncertain. Trimming took off 4 bases at V and 1 base at J, with 11 bases between the two ends. Germline V gene data show CDR1 as SGHTA and CDR2 as FQGNSA. The CDR3 is made up of 14 amino acids. CDR3 protein: CASSSPVESYEQYF. In nucleotides, the CDR3 is TGTGCCAGCAGCTCCCCGGTAGAGTCCTACGAGCAGTACTTC.

This sequence joins TRBV5-1 and TRBJ2-2; 8 bases match TRBD2. CDR3 length equals 17 residues. J was trimmed by 4 bases and V by 0 bases; bases with no gene match: 8. Germline values: CDR1 SGHRS, CDR2 YFSETQ. DNA for the CDR3: TGCGCCAGCAGCTTGGGACTAGCGAGGCAAGTCACCGGGGAGCTGTTTTTT. Protein sequence: CASSLGLARQVTGELFF.

The chain recombines TRBV6-6 with TRBJ1-1; maybe TRBD1 (6 bases). CDR1 MNHNY and CDR2 SVGAGI come from the germline V gene (reference sequence). The CDR3 is 16 amino acids. With 2 bases removed from V and 2 bases from J, the gap between germline ends came to 15 bases. CDR3 coding DNA: TGTGCCAGCAGTTACCGGCTTATGGACAGTAACACTGAAGCTTTCTTT. Encoded protein: CASSYRLMDSNTEAFF.

The chain employs TRBV25-1 and TRBJ1-2; 7 nucleotides agree with TRBD1. J was trimmed by 4 bases and V by 2 bases; bases with no gene match: 13. Germline loops: CDR1 MGHDK, CDR2 SYGVNS. This CDR3 contains 17 residues. The CDR3 loop is CASSEILDGTEFYGYTF. The CDR3, as DNA: TGTGCCAGCAGTGAAATCCTTGACGGGACAGAGTTCTATGGCTACACCTTC.

The chain has TRBV18 and TRBJ2-3; perhaps TRBD1 as D (5 bases). Trimming pared 1 base from V and 6 bases from J, leaving 17 bases between. This CDR3 contains 16 residues. From germline, CDR1 is KGHSH and CDR2 LQKENI. The CDR3 loop reads CASSPLTHGRGDTQYF. The CDR3 DNA sequence: TGTGCCAGCTCACCACTCACTCACGGAAGGGGCGATACGCAGTATTTT.

The gene calls are TRBV4-1 and TRBJ2-7, with 12 bases lining up with TRBD1. CDR1 and CDR2 from the germline V gene are MGHRA and YSYEKL. The CDR3 is 15 residues long. V shed 2 bases, J shed 5 bases, and the junction held 4 bases outside the gene matches. The CDR3 sequence: CASSQTGTGGDEQYF. The CDR3 region has the DNA TGCGCCAGCAGCCAAACCGGGACAGGGGGCGACGAGCAGTACTTC.

This clone has just a few counts. The chain combines TRBV19 with TRBJ1-5; 7 nucleotides agree with TRBD1. Germline CDR1 reads LNHDA; CDR2 reads SQIVND (reference sequence). V shed 3 bases and J 9 bases; nucleotides not matched to a gene: 11. The length of the CDR3 is 15 residues. The CDR3 is CASSISPQGFRPQHF. CDR3 bases: TGTGCCAGTAGTATTTCACCACAGGGGTTCAGGCCCCAGCATTTT.

The chain employs TRBV30 and TRBJ2-5; 7 nucleotides match TRBD1. Germline V gives CDR1 GTSNPN, CDR2 SVGIG (reference sequence). With 0 bases clipped from V and 3 bases from J, the junction kept 4 bases outside the gene matches. This CDR3 has 14 amino acids. The CDR3 loop reads CAWSVIGTEETQYF. For the CDR3, the DNA is TGTGCCTGGAGTGTAATAGGGACAGAAGAGACCCAGTACTTC.

The chain recombines TRBV30 with TRBJ1-5, with a possible D match to TRBD1 (5 bases). The CDR3 consists of 16 residues. Deletions cut 2 bases from V and 3 bases from J, with 17 bases between. Germline lookup yields CDR1 GTSNPN and CDR2 SVGIG (reference sequence). The CDR3 DNA is TGTGCCTGGAGTCGTGGAGGGGTCTTTAACAATCAGCCCCAGCATTTT. The encoded protein is CAWSRGGVFNNQPQHF.

This sequence joins TRBV19 and TRBJ1-1, with 7 bases fitting TRBD1. Germline lookup yields CDR1 LNHDA and CDR2 SQIVND (reference sequence). The CDR3 runs 14 residues. The junction had 3 bases not matched to a gene; V was cut back by 5 bases and J by 0 bases. The CDR3 reads CASSSGTVNTEAFF. CDR3 sequence (DNA): TGTGCCAGTAGTTCCGGGACAGTGAACACTGAAGCTTTCTTT. The full variable domain, its missing parts supplied by reference TRBV19 and TRBJ1-1, is DGGITQSPKYLFRKEGQNVTLSCEQNLNHDAMYWYRQDPGQGLRLIYYSQIVNDFQKGDIAEGYSVSREKKESFPLTVTSAQKNPTAFYLCASSSGTVNTEAFFGQGTRLTVV.

V gene TRBV6-1 combines with J gene TRBJ1-5, with 7 bases fitting TRBD1. CDR3 size: 14 residues. After removal of 7 bases from V and 3 bases from J, the junction contained 6 bases not matched to a gene. Germline CDR1 MNHNS, CDR2 SASEGT. In DNA, the CDR3 is TGTGCCAGCACGGATACAGGGGCCAATCAGCCCCAGCATTTT. Translated, it gives CASTDTGANQPQHF.

The chain carries TRBV5-8 and TRBJ2-3; no reliable D call. V dropped 0 bases and J dropped 0 bases, with 8 bases sitting between them. Germline V gene data show CDR1 as SGHTS and CDR2 as YDEGEE. This CDR3 contains 15 residues. The CDR3 region has the DNA TGTGCCAGCAGCTTGGGACTCCCGAGCACAGATACGCAGTATTTT. Translating gives CASSLGLPSTDTQYF.

This sequence joins TRBV4-1 and TRBJ2-7; no reliable D call. Deletions cut 0 bases from V and 2 bases from J, with 2 bases between. This CDR3 has 12 residues. Germline CDR1 and CDR2: MGHRA and YSYEKL. CDR3 nucleotides: TGCGCCAGCAGCCAAGATACCTACGAGCAGTACTTC. It yields the protein CASSQDTYEQYF.

The chain carries TRBV6-1 and TRBJ1-2; no definite D call. Trimming removed 2 bases from V and 0 bases from J, with 13 bases in between. This CDR3 has 16 residues. CDR1 and CDR2 (germline): MNHNS, SASEGT. This CDR3 reads CASSELAGLTNYGYTF. The CDR3 DNA reads TGTGCCAGCAGTGAATTGGCAGGCCTCACTAACTATGGCTACACCTTC.

The chain uses TRBV28 and TRBJ1-1; 8 positions agree with TRBD1. V shed 7 bases and J 3 bases; nucleotides not matched to a gene: 13. In germline, CDR1 is MDHEN, CDR2 SYDVKM. The CDR3 sequence is 16 residues long. CDR3 sequence: CASTGAGGSRDTEAFF. For the CDR3, the DNA is TGTGCCAGCACCGGGGCAGGGGGCTCAAGGGACACTGAAGCTTTCTTT.

The chain combines TRBV9 with TRBJ2-2; 9 nucleotides match TRBD2. The germline V gene encodes CDR1 SGDLS and CDR2 YYNGEE. The V segment lost 2 bases and the J segment 3 bases; nucleotides outside the gene matches: 11. The CDR3 has 18 residues. CDR3 region: CASSVGPFEREDTGELFF. CDR3 bases: TGTGCCAGCAGCGTGGGCCCTTTCGAGCGGGAGGACACCGGGGAGCTGTTTTTT.

The count of this clone is one. The gene calls are TRBV5-6 and TRBJ1-4; 7 nucleotides line up with TRBD1. This CDR3 has 13 amino acids. Germline CDR1 is SGHDT and CDR2 is YYEEEE. V lost 1 base and J lost 10; bases outside the gene matches: 4. The DNA of the CDR3 is TGTGCCAGCAGCTTGACAGGGGCGGGAAAACTGTTTTTT. As protein: CASSLTGAGKLFF.

This chain connects TRBV9 to TRBJ1-5, with TRBD1 identical over 11 bases. Germline-derived CDR1 and CDR2 are SGDLS and YYNGEE. This CDR3 is built from 14 residues. J lost 7 bases, V lost 3 bases, and 3 bases had no gene match. In nucleotides, the CDR3 is TGTGCCAGCAGCGAGGGACAGGGGGAACAGCCCCAGCATTTT. Its protein product is CASSEGQGEQPQHF.